One and the same sample provided the 12 T cell receptor beta chains below, sequenced in a study of blood T cell repertoires in COVID-19. Measured with immunoSEQ multiplex PCR; TCRdb has only the in-frame clones, and not every one. The top ten hold roughly 10% of the sample, which has over 120,000 clones, 87% seen once. Sequences were obtained from PBMCs or T cells enriched from blood (not recorded which). The receptors were sampled from a man in his fifties or sixties who had recovered from COVID-19.

The chain joins TRBV27 to TRBJ2-2, with 8 bases lining up with TRBD1. Germline CDR1 is MNHEY and CDR2 is SMNVEV (reference sequence). The CDR3 consists of 15 residues. V lost 3 bases to trimming and J lost 7 bases; unmatched junction nucleotides: 7. CDR3 in DNA: TGTGCCAGCAGTTTCGGGAACAGGGGGATCGGGGAGCTGTTTTTT. Translation gives CASSFGNRGIGELFF.

The chain uses TRBV5-8 and TRBJ2-1; 11 nucleotides agree with TRBD2. Germline assignment: CDR1 SGHTS and CDR2 YDEGEE. The CDR3 runs to 18 residues. V dropped 0 bases and J dropped 8; count of bases not matched to a gene: 13. The CDR3 DNA is TGTGCCAGCAGCTTGGTTCGGCTAGCGGGAGGAGGTTGGGATGAGCAGTTCTTC. Translating it yields CASSLVRLAGGGWDEQFF.

This chain connects TRBV6-4 to TRBJ2-3; the D gene is possibly TRBD2 (5 bases). V dropped 5 bases and J dropped 2 bases, with 14 bases sitting between them. The CDR3 has 15 residues. CDR1 is MRHNA, CDR2 SNTAGT, per germline. CDR3: CASSQTTVNTDTQYF. CDR3 sequence (DNA): TGTGCCAGCAGTCAGACTACGGTCAACACAGATACGCAGTATTTT.

The V gene is TRBV5-5, the J gene TRBJ2-7; D ambiguous. V was clipped by 0 bases and J by 0 bases, with 10 bases between them. This CDR3 region has 15 residues. Germline V gene lookup returns CDR1 SGHKS and CDR2 YYEKEE (reference sequence). The CDR3 nucleotides are TGTGCCAGCAGCTTGGCCGAGGCGTCCTCCTACGAGCAGTACTTC. This sequence encodes CASSLAEASSYEQYF.

The chain combines TRBV24-1 with TRBJ2-3; the D is unclear. CDR3 length: 12 residues. Germline CDR1 and CDR2: KGHDR and SFDVKD. Trimming shortened V by 0 bases and J by 6 bases, and 3 bases separated the two germline ends. The CDR3: CATSDLLDTQYF. The CDR3 coding sequence is TGTGCCACCAGTGATTTGCTCGATACGCAGTATTTT.

This rearrangement joins TRBV29-1 to TRBJ2-7; 8 positions match TRBD1. Germline V lookup: CDR1 SQVTM, CDR2 ANQGSEA. The CDR3 length is 12 residues. With V trimmed by 8 bases and J by 1 base, 4 bases remained unmatched. CDR3 coding DNA: TGCAGCACCCGGACAGGGTCCTACGAGCAGTACTTC. Its protein is CSTRTGSYEQYF.

This chain links TRBV5-5 with TRBJ2-4; unclear D gene. This CDR3 contains 14 residues. Trimming cost V 2 bases and J 0 bases, with 6 bases left between them. In germline, CDR1 is SGHKS, CDR2 YYEKEE (reference sequence). CDR3 sequence (DNA): TGTGCCAGCAGCTTTGAGCTAGCCAAAAACATTCAGTACTTC. This encodes CASSFELAKNIQYF.

This rearrangement joins TRBV13 to TRBJ2-3; 9 bases line up with TRBD1. This CDR3 spans 14 amino acids. V shed 5 bases and J 2 bases; nucleotides not matched to a gene: 2. CDR1 PRHDT and CDR2 FYEKMQ come from the germline V gene (reference sequence). The CDR3 DNA is TGTGCCAGCAGCAGGGACAGGGACACAGATACGCAGTATTTT. It codes for CASSRDRDTDTQYF.

The chain is built from TRBV14 and TRBJ2-1; D is undetermined. Germline V gene sequence: CDR1 SGHDN, CDR2 FVKESK. The CDR3 is 13 residues long. The V and J ends lost 0 bases and 8 bases respectively, with 8 bases between them. CDR3 coding DNA: TGTGCCAGCAGCCAAGAATGGTACTATGAGCAGTTCTTC. Encoded protein: CASSQEWYYEQFF.

This sequence joins TRBV7-6 and TRBJ2-7; no reliable D call. The CDR3 is made up of 15 amino acids. V was pared by 5 bases and J by 0 bases, with 14 bases between. CDR1 and CDR2 (germline): SGHVS, FNYEAQ. The CDR3 loop reads CASSPRDSHSYEQYF. CDR3 DNA: TGTGCCAGCAGCCCACGAGACTCCCACTCCTACGAGCAGTACTTC.

V usage is TRBV2 and J usage is TRBJ2-5, with unresolved D. The CDR3 length is 13 residues. V was clipped by 5 bases and J by 0 bases, with 7 bases between them. Germline V CDR1 and CDR2: SNHLY, FYNNEI. CDR3 nucleotides: TGTGCCAGCAGTTCCGAGTACCAAGAGACCCAGTACTTC. Protein: CASSSEYQETQYF.

The chain uses TRBV5-1 and TRBJ2-1, with TRBD1 as a possible D gene (6 bases). The V end was cut by 4 bases, the J end by 13 bases, with 12 bases between. CDR3 length equals 11 residues. CDR1 is SGHRS, CDR2 YFSETQ, per germline. Here the CDR3 reads CASSQDSPQFF. The DNA for the CDR3 is TGCGCCAGCAGCCAGGACAGCCCCCAGTTCTTC.